Listed below are T cell receptor beta chains from one sample, sequenced in a study of T cell responses to AZD1222 COVID-19 vaccine. Assay: immunoSEQ multiplex PCR; the TCRdb copy retains only in-frame clones and omits some. This table has some 170,000 clones, about nine tenths appearing once. Sample: peripheral blood, taken 28 days after the second dose of the MenACWY control vaccine. These receptors were collected from an adult who received the MenACWY meningococcal vaccine as a control. Each CDR3 is given without its conserved first and last residue. The order of the fields is V gene, clone size, CDR3 protein. Rows may omit the clone size; those that give it use once, few, many or a size class.

V: TRBV7-9
size: NA
CDR3: ASSLIAWGSYNEQF

V: TRBV7-2
size: once
CDR3: ASRLAGATDTQY

V: TRBV29-1
size: NA
CDR3: SVEEVKETQY

V: TRBV9
size: NA
CDR3: ASSPTGFSNEKLF

V: TRBV6-1
size: NA
CDR3: ASSESGAEQQF

V: TRBV13
size: NA
CDR3: ASSLTSTYEQY

V: TRBV7-2
size: NA
CDR3: ASSQGAHQETQY

V: TRBV18
size: NA
CDR3: ASSPQASGSGNEQF

V: TRBV28
size: NA
CDR3: ASRPVAPDTQY

V: TRBV4-3
size: NA
CDR3: ASSQGIPLGTDTQY

V: TRBV11-3
size: NA
CDR3: ASSLDSAADQPQH

V: TRBV5-8
size: NA
CDR3: ASSFVGQGHGNTIY

V: TRBV2
size: NA
CDR3: ASTLPPLEQY

V: TRBV11-3
size: NA
CDR3: ASSSSLDRLPT

V: TRBV18
size: NA
CDR3: ASSPLGQAPTNYGYT

V: TRBV5-1
size: NA
CDR3: ASSGGPGDTQY

V: TRBV11-3
size: once
CDR3: ASSRQDYEQY

V: TRBV3-1/TRBV3-2
size: NA
CDR3: ASSQGRGQPQH

V: TRBV27
size: NA
CDR3: ASRTGWTEAF

V: TRBV7-9
size: NA
CDR3: ASSPGTSGPYNEQF

V: TRBV9
size: NA
CDR3: ASSVPLGSSSGANVLT